This T cell receptor (beta chain) was sequenced for a study of blood T cell repertoires in COVID-19 (dated by TCRdb to about 2020). About the full investigation: Samples from collaborators originated in the United States, Italy and Spain and spanned both the acute and convalescent phases of COVID-19. The repertoires were released in a freely available public database meant as a resource for research on the immune response to SARS-CoV-2. The prospective study material was composed of cDNA or gDNA derived from T cells, B-cell-depleted T cells, or PBMCs. A de-identified subject ID, COVID-19 status, age in years and sex were almost always included in the sample metadata. HLA class I and class II types, where available, came from metadata supplied by the sample provider rather than from assay-based typing. The samples were drawn from two sources: the first 160 participants of the ongoing ImmuneRACE study, and 1,000 to 1,500 subjects contributed by 6 global collaborators. Deeply sampled blood TCRbeta repertoires from subjects exposed to, actively infected with, or recovered from COVID-19 were included in the dataset.

Collaborating institutions collected whole blood in K2EDTA tubes following their own protocols. For TCRbeta analysis, collaborators shipped samples as frozen whole blood, isolated PBMCs, or DNA extracted from either of those sample types. The immunoSEQ Assay, a bias-controlled multiplex PCR, was used to amplify TCRbeta CDR3 regions from genomic DNA. The study's processing was this. The number of nucleated cells in each sample was estimated by amplification of reference gene primers within the assay. To quantify the absolute abundance of each unique TCRbeta CDR3 rearrangement, sequence reads were collapsed and filtered. For each sample, productive Simpson clonality was calculated as the square root of Simpson's diversity index over productive rearrangements. TCRdb stores this immuneACCESS table with in-frame sequences only. Part of the clones is absent; in the studies checked, under half of the shortfall reflects unresolved V genes, and no reason is known for the rest. The V and J calls and clone size come from that table; D and trimming were worked out from the DNA. The sample yields roughly 150,000 clones; around 79% were counted once. Of the sample, 8.6% is held by the ten largest clones.

Overall results and qualifications from the work: How much clinical and demographic metadata was included differed by source and by participant, and the metadata was provided uncurated.

Points on this clone: Its antigen is unknown. Per-base qualities were not stored, and no clone one base away is much larger.

This receptor was obtained from a man in his fifties with active or convalescent COVID-19. Sequences were obtained from peripheral blood.

The CDR3 in this case is CSGDRSYEQYF. The bases read TGCAGTGGCGACAGATCCTACGAGCAGTACTTC. The chain uses TRBV20-1 and TRBJ2-7; 5 matching bases give a weak D call of TRBD1. The germline V gene (reference sequence) specifies DFQATT as CDR1 and SNEGSKA as CDR2. The CDR3 numbers 11 residues from cysteine through phenylalanine. Only the CDR3 region is kept as DNA, spanning 33 bases read in frame from base 1. V is cut by 7 bases and J by 1 base, and the space between the germline ends is 8 bases.